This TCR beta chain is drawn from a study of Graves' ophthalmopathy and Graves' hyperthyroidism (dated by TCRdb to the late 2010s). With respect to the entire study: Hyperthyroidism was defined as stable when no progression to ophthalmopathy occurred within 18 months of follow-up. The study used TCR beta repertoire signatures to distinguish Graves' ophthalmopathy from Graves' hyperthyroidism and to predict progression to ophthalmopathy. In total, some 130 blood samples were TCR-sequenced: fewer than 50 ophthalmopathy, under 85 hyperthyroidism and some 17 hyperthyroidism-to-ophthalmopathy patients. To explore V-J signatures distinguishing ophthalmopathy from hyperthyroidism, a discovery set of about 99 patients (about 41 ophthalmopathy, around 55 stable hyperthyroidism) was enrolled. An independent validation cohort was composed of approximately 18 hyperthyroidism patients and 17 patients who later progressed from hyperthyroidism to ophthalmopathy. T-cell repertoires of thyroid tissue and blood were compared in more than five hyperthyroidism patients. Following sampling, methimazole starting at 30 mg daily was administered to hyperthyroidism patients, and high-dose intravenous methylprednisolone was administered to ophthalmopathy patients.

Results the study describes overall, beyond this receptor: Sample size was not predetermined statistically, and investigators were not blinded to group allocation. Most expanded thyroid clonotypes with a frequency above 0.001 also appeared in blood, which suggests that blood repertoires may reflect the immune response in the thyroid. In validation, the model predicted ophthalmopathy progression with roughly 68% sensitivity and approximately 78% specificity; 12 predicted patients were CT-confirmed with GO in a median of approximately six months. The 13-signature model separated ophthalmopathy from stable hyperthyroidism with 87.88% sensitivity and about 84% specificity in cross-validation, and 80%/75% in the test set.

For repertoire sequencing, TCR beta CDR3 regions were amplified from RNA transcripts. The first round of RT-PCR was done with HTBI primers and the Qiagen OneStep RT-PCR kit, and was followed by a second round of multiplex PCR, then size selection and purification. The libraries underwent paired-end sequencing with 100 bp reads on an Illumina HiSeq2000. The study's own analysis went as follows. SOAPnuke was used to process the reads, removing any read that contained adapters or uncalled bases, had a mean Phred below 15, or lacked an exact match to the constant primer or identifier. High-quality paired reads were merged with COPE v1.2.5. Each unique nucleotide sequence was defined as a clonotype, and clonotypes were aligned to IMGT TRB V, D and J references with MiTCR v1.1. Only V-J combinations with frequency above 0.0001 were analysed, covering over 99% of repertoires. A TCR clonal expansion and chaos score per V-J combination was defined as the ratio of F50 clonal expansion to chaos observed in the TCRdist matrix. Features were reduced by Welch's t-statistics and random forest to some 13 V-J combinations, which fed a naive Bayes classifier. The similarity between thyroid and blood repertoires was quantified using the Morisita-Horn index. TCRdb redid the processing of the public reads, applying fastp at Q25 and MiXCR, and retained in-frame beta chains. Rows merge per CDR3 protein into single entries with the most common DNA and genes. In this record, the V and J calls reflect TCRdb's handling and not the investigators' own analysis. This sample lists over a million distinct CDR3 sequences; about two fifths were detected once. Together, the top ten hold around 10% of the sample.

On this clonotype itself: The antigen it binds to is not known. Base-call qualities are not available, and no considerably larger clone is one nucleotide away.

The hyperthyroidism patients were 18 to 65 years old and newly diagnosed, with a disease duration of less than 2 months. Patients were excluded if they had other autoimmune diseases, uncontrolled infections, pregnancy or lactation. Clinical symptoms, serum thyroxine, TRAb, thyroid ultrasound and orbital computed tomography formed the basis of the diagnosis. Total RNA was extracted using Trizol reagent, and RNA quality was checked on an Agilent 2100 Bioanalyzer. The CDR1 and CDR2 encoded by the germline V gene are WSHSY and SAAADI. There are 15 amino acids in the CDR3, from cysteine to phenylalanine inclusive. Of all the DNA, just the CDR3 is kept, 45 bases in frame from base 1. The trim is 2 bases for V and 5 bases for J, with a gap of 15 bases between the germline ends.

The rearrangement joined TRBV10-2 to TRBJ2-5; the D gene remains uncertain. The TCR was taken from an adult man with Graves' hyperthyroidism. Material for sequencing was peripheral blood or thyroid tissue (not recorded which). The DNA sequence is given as TGCGCCAGCAGTGAGAGGCCGGACCCCTTGGAGACCCAGTACTTC. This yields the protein CASSERPDPLETQYF.